The 24 T cell receptor beta chains given below trace back to one sample, sequenced in a study of shared clonotypes between healthy human individuals. This table comes from immunoSEQ multiplex PCR, and its TCRdb copy is limited to in-frame clones, with some not included. Of about half a million clones listed, around 79% are singletons. Sequenced: PBMCs. Receptors originate from a woman aged 40 to 50 in good health. Some clones in this sample may be carry-over from other donors' samples.

This chain connects TRBV13 to TRBJ1-1; D not resolved. The CDR3 consists of 13 residues. V was cut by 0 bases and J by 1 base, with 3 bases left in between. Germline assignment: CDR1 PRHDT and CDR2 FYEKMQ (reference sequence). The DNA for the CDR3 is TGTGCCAGCAGCTTAGGAGCGAACACTGAAGCTTTCTTT. As protein: CASSLGANTEAFF.

The rearrangement links TRBV5-1 to TRBJ2-2; D unclear. Deletions cut 5 bases from V and 0 bases from J, with 5 bases between. This CDR3 has 13 residues. CDR1 SGHRS and CDR2 YFSETQ come from the germline V gene. This chain's CDR3 is CASRPTNTGELFF. The CDR3 DNA follows: TGCGCCAGCAGACCTACGAACACCGGGGAGCTGTTTTTT.

This clone was counted a single time. The chain is built from TRBV11-2 and TRBJ2-1; 7 nucleotides line up with TRBD2. The CDR3 spans 15 residues. Trimming cost V 3 bases and J 8 bases; bases outside gene matches: 10. In germline, CDR1 is SGHAT, CDR2 FQNNGV. The CDR3 region is CASSFGREIVDEQFF. In DNA, the CDR3 is TGTGCCAGCAGCTTTGGGCGGGAGATCGTTGATGAGCAGTTCTTC.

This clone came up a few times. The DNA of the CDR3 is TGTGCCAGTAGTTTCAGGGACACCGGGGAGCTGTTTTTT. Translating gives CASSFRDTGELFF. The genes are TRBV19 and TRBJ2-2, with D possibly TRBD1 on 5 matching bases. The CDR3 sequence is 13 residues long. Germline-derived CDR1 and CDR2 are LNHDA and SQIVND (reference sequence). V shed 5 bases and J shed 3 bases, with 7 bases lying between them.

This clone was counted between two and nine times. This rearrangement joins TRBV7-8 to TRBJ2-7; 9 positions match TRBD2. V was clipped by 8 bases and J by 4 bases; unmatched bases: 12. The CDR3 runs 15 residues. Germline CDR1 and CDR2: SGHVS and FQNEAQ. The CDR3 reads CASSRGAGGLYEQYF. DNA of the CDR3: TGTGCCAGCTCCCGGGGCGCGGGAGGGCTTTACGAGCAGTACTTC.

The V call is TRBV28, the J call TRBJ1-2, with D perhaps matching TRBD1 (6 bases). Germline V lookup: CDR1 MDHEN, CDR2 SYDVKM. The CDR3 loop spans 13 amino acids. V lost 5 bases and J lost 3, with 10 bases in between. The CDR3 reads CASSPNRDYGYTF. The CDR3 DNA reads TGTGCCAGCAGTCCCAACAGGGACTATGGCTACACCTTC.

The CDR3 DNA follows: TGTGCCAGCAGCTTGGGGGCTCAGGGTAGGGCTTTCTTT. This translates into CASSLGAQGRAFF. The chain uses TRBV7-2 and TRBJ1-1, with D perhaps TRBD1 (6 bases). Germline V gene lookup returns CDR1 SGHTA and CDR2 FQGNSA. The ends were cut back, 3 bases at V and 11 bases at J, with 16 bases in the middle. The CDR3 covers 13 residues.

The gene calls are TRBV9 and TRBJ2-1; TRBD2 might be the D (6 bases). The length of the CDR3 is 15 residues. Trimming stripped 7 bases from V and 2 bases from J, with 16 bases between. From germline, CDR1 is SGDLS and CDR2 YYNGEE. As DNA, the CDR3 is TGTGCCAGCGGCCAGGGAGGCCTCGCCTACAATGAGCAGTTCTTC. As protein: CASGQGGLAYNEQFF.

This clone was counted many times. V gene TRBV4-2 combines with J gene TRBJ2-7; 13 bases line up with TRBD2. Trimming took 0 bases from V and 2 from J; bases not matched to a gene: 7. The V gene's germline CDR1 is LGHNA and CDR2 YNFKEQ. This CDR3 has 18 residues. The CDR3 spells CASSQEGTGLAGPYEQYF. The CDR3 DNA sequence: TGTGCCAGCAGCCAAGAGGGGACGGGACTAGCGGGACCCTACGAGCAGTACTTC.

The chain uses TRBV5-1 and TRBJ2-2; a possible D gene is TRBD1 (5 bases). CDR3 length: 14 amino acids. Germline V gives CDR1 SGHRS, CDR2 YFSETQ. With 4 bases removed from V and 1 base from J, the gap between germline ends came to 8 bases. CDR3 nucleotide sequence: TGCGCCAGCAGCAAAGGACAGAACACCGGGGAGCTGTTTTTT. As protein: CASSKGQNTGELFF.

The V gene is TRBV5-1, the J gene TRBJ2-7; D is tentatively TRBD1 or TRBD2 (5 bases each). Trimming removed 6 bases from V and 5 bases from J, with 21 bases in between. Germline V gives CDR1 SGHRS, CDR2 YFSETQ. The CDR3 has 15 amino acids. The CDR3 sequence is CASTHRDPGSNEQYF. CDR3 bases: TGCGCCAGCACTCACCGGGACCCAGGGTCCAACGAGCAGTACTTC.

The chain joins TRBV9 to TRBJ1-4, with D uncertain. CDR1 and CDR2 from the germline V gene are SGDLS and YYNGEE. The CDR3 is 16 amino acids. Trimming took off 0 bases at V and 4 bases at J, with 13 bases between the two ends. The CDR3 sequence is CASSVGGGQNNEKLFF. CDR3 in DNA: TGTGCCAGCAGCGTAGGAGGAGGGCAGAATAATGAAAAACTGTTTTTT.

The genes are TRBV19 and TRBJ1-1, with a tentative D call TRBD1 (6 bases). With 4 bases removed from V and 5 bases from J, the gap between germline ends came to 14 bases. The CDR3 loop spans 14 amino acids. Germline loops: CDR1 LNHDA, CDR2 SQIVND (reference sequence). CDR3 amino acids: CASSNLQGSTEAFF. CDR3 bases: TGTGCCAGTAGTAATTTACAGGGATCAACTGAAGCTTTCTTT.

CDR3 sequence: CASRQDREAGNTIYF. The DNA of the CDR3 is TGTGCCAGCAGACAGGACAGGGAGGCTGGAAACACCATATATTTT. This sequence joins TRBV6-4 and TRBJ1-3; 8 bases are a match to TRBD1. Trimming took 6 bases from V and 2 from J; bases not matched to a gene: 6. The germline gives CDR1 MRHNA, CDR2 SNTAGT. CDR3 length: 15 residues.

This chain's CDR3 is CASSIGTESSYEQYF. For the CDR3, the DNA is TGTGCCAGCAGCATCGGGACTGAAAGCTCCTACGAGCAGTACTTC. The chain is built from TRBV7-6 and TRBJ2-7, with TRBD2 as a possible D gene (6 bases). The CDR3 contains 15 residues. V was trimmed by 5 bases and J by 0 bases, leaving 14 bases between them. Germline CDR1 SGHVS, CDR2 FNYEAQ.

This chain joins TRBV7-2 and TRBJ1-1; D is unresolved. Germline V CDR1 and CDR2: SGHTA, FQGNSA. Trimming shortened V by 3 bases and J by 10 bases, and 12 bases separated the two germline ends. This CDR3 is built from 12 residues. CDR3 amino acids: CASSFTGPVAFF. DNA for the CDR3: TGTGCCAGCAGCTTTACCGGCCCTGTAGCTTTCTTT.

The rearrangement links TRBV28 to TRBJ1-5, with D unclear. CDR1 MDHEN and CDR2 SYDVKM come from the germline V gene. The CDR3 sequence is 14 residues long. Deletions cut 3 bases from V and 4 bases from J, with 10 bases between. The CDR3 DNA reads TGTGCCAGCAGTTTGGTCCAGGCGAATCAGCCCCAGCATTTT. It yields the protein CASSLVQANQPQHF. Using reference TRBV28 and TRBJ1-5 for the parts outside the CDR3, the full variable domain is DVKVTQSSRYLVKRTGEKVFLECVQDMDHENMFWYRQDPGLGLRLIYFSYDVKMKEKGDIPEGYSVSREKKERFSLILESASTNQTSMYLCASSLVQANQPQHFGDGTRLSIL.

The chain couples TRBV4-3 to TRBJ2-4; 8 nucleotides line up with TRBD1. Per the germline V gene, CDR1 is LGHNA and CDR2 is YSLEER. The CDR3 covers 16 residues. V was clipped by 2 bases and J by 4 bases; unmatched bases: 7. The CDR3 loop reads CASSQSQGAGKNIQYF. The CDR3 DNA sequence: TGCGCCAGCAGCCAAAGTCAGGGGGCTGGTAAAAACATTCAGTACTTC.

The chain carries TRBV19 and TRBJ2-5, with 8 nucleotides matching TRBD1. Trimming removed 4 bases from V and 5 bases from J; junction bases left unmatched: 9. Germline lookup yields CDR1 LNHDA and CDR2 SQIVND (reference sequence). This CDR3 spans 15 amino acids. The CDR3 reads CASSTTGGGGETQYF. The CDR3 region has the DNA TGTGCCAGTAGTACTACAGGGGGAGGTGGGGAGACCCAGTACTTC.

The gene calls are TRBV6-5 and TRBJ2-7; D remains unclear. CDR3 size: 13 residues. V shed 4 bases and J shed 3 bases, with 10 bases lying between them. The germline CDR1 and CDR2 sequences are MNHEY and SVGAGI. DNA for the CDR3: TGTGCCAGCAGTTCCCTTCCCCTCTACGAGCAGTACTTC. Amino acid sequence: CASSSLPLYEQYF.

The CDR3 nucleotides read TGTGCCAGTAGTCCGCCCGGGCTCGGGGGCAATCAGCCCCAGCATTTT. Protein: CASSPPGLGGNQPQHF. This chain uses TRBV19 with TRBJ1-5; no reliable D call. The germline V and J ends were trimmed by 5 bases and 2 bases, with 16 bases remaining between them. Germline lookup yields CDR1 LNHDA and CDR2 SQIVND (reference sequence). The CDR3 sequence is 16 residues long.

The rearrangement uses TRBV27 and TRBJ2-5; D is perhaps TRBD1 (5 bases). Trimming cost V 8 bases and J 5 bases, with 18 bases left between them. Germline assignment: CDR1 MNHEY and CDR2 SMNVEV (reference sequence). CDR3 length: 14 amino acids. The DNA of the CDR3 is TGTGCCAGCCGCCCCGCGGCAGGGATGGAGACCCAGTACTTC. Protein sequence: CASRPAAGMETQYF.

The chain employs TRBV18 and TRBJ2-2; D ambiguous. This CDR3 spans 17 amino acids. The V end lost 3 bases, the J end lost 3 bases, and 17 bases lay between the germline ends. Germline V CDR1 and CDR2: KGHSH, LQKENI. The CDR3 region has the DNA TGTGCCAGCTCACCCCCGACTCCATTAAGGGACACCGGGGAGCTGTTTTTT. The encoded protein is CASSPPTPLRDTGELFF. The full variable domain, its missing parts supplied by reference TRBV18 and TRBJ2-2, is NAGVMQNPRHLVRRRGQEARLRCSPMKGHSHVYWYRQLPEEGLKFMVYLQKENIIDESGMPKERFSAEFPKEGPSILRIQQVVRGDSAAYFCASSPPTPLRDTGELFFGEGSRLTVL.

V gene TRBV7-8 combines with J gene TRBJ2-2; D not resolved. The CDR3 is 14 amino acids. V was cut by 5 bases and J by 2 bases, with 9 bases left in between. CDR1 is SGHVS and CDR2 is FQNEAQ in the germline V gene. The CDR3 region is CASSELLNTGELFF. The DNA of the CDR3 is TGTGCCAGCAGCGAACTACTAAACACCGGGGAGCTGTTTTTT.